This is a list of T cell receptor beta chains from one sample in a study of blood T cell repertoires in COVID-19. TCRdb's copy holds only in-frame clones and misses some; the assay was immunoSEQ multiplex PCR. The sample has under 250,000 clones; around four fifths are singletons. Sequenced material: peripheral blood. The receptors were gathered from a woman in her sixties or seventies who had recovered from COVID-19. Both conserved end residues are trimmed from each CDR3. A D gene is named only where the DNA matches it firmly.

CDR3aa: ASKPVSGATDTQY; d_gene: TRBD2; v_gene: TRBV5-1; j_gene: TRBJ2-3
CDR3aa: ASTPSGGAGYGYT; d_gene: NA; v_gene: TRBV7-2; j_gene: TRBJ1-2
CDR3aa: ASSPGGMNTEAF; d_gene: TRBD1; v_gene: TRBV9; j_gene: TRBJ1-1
CDR3aa: ASSLQTVNYGYT; d_gene: NA; v_gene: TRBV5-1; j_gene: TRBJ1-2
CDR3aa: ASSSGADYEQY; d_gene: NA; v_gene: TRBV7-3; j_gene: TRBJ2-7
CDR3aa: ASSQPTGRLGNEQF; d_gene: NA; v_gene: TRBV4-1; j_gene: TRBJ2-1
CDR3aa: SVESREGYNEQF; d_gene: TRBD2; v_gene: TRBV29-1; j_gene: TRBJ2-1
CDR3aa: ASSMGRYYNSPLH; d_gene: NA; v_gene: TRBV19; j_gene: TRBJ1-6
CDR3aa: ASSLSTGSAGGETQY; d_gene: TRBD2; v_gene: TRBV11-2; j_gene: TRBJ2-5
CDR3aa: ASSGAEWELF; d_gene: NA; v_gene: TRBV7-9; j_gene: TRBJ1-4
CDR3aa: ASSPGARLDTQY; d_gene: NA; v_gene: TRBV3-1/TRBV3-2; j_gene: TRBJ2-3
CDR3aa: ASSNWGAYGYT; d_gene: NA; v_gene: TRBV3-1/TRBV3-2; j_gene: TRBJ1-2
CDR3aa: ASSGGPYSPLH; d_gene: NA; v_gene: TRBV10-1; j_gene: TRBJ1-6
CDR3aa: ATSRDLGYTGELF; d_gene: NA; v_gene: TRBV15; j_gene: TRBJ2-2
CDR3aa: ASRGSNYGYT; d_gene: NA; v_gene: TRBV19; j_gene: TRBJ1-2
CDR3aa: ASSLALAGGPGTDTQY; d_gene: TRBD2; v_gene: TRBV7-3; j_gene: TRBJ2-3
CDR3aa: ASSEVRGGYEQY; d_gene: NA; v_gene: TRBV6-1; j_gene: TRBJ2-7
CDR3aa: ASSAISETQY; d_gene: NA; v_gene: TRBV5-1; j_gene: TRBJ2-5
CDR3aa: ASSFNTGRSGDEQF; d_gene: NA; v_gene: TRBV7-2; j_gene: TRBJ2-1
CDR3aa: ASSLGSRTSSTDTQY; d_gene: TRBD2; v_gene: TRBV7-6; j_gene: TRBJ2-3
CDR3aa: AWSVETDTQY; d_gene: NA; v_gene: TRBV30; j_gene: TRBJ2-3
CDR3aa: ASSSLVANYGYT; d_gene: NA; v_gene: TRBV11-2; j_gene: TRBJ1-2
CDR3aa: ASSPAVSDTQY; d_gene: NA; v_gene: TRBV18; j_gene: TRBJ2-3
CDR3aa: ASSYAGGVGNTEAF; d_gene: TRBD1; v_gene: TRBV6-2/TRBV6-3; j_gene: TRBJ1-1
CDR3aa: ASSLGGYSNQPQH; d_gene: NA; v_gene: TRBV5-1; j_gene: TRBJ1-5
CDR3aa: ASSLGGRNTGELF; d_gene: NA; v_gene: TRBV11-2; j_gene: TRBJ2-2
CDR3aa: ASSFRDRVYGYT; d_gene: TRBD1; v_gene: TRBV7-9; j_gene: TRBJ1-2
CDR3aa: ASSQTLHQGYT; d_gene: NA; v_gene: TRBV3-1/TRBV3-2; j_gene: TRBJ1-2
CDR3aa: ASSLGGGGEQY; d_gene: TRBD2; v_gene: TRBV5-1; j_gene: TRBJ2-7
CDR3aa: ASSQVYGGTQETQY; d_gene: TRBD2; v_gene: TRBV3-1/TRBV3-2; j_gene: TRBJ2-5
CDR3aa: ASSFGSGGTDTQY; d_gene: TRBD2; v_gene: TRBV11-3; j_gene: TRBJ2-3
CDR3aa: ASSQGPSSDEQF; d_gene: NA; v_gene: TRBV5-1; j_gene: TRBJ2-1
CDR3aa: ASSSQRQGAGDTQY; d_gene: TRBD1; v_gene: TRBV7-2; j_gene: TRBJ2-3
CDR3aa: ASSGYSSGNTIY; d_gene: NA; v_gene: TRBV9; j_gene: TRBJ1-3
CDR3aa: ASGSRETQY; d_gene: NA; v_gene: TRBV14; j_gene: TRBJ2-5
CDR3aa: ASSQDPGQANSPLH; d_gene: TRBD1; v_gene: TRBV4-2; j_gene: TRBJ1-6
CDR3aa: ASSRALRTDTQY; d_gene: NA; v_gene: TRBV2; j_gene: TRBJ2-3
CDR3aa: ASSHTGGLDTQY; d_gene: NA; v_gene: TRBV3-1/TRBV3-2; j_gene: TRBJ2-3
CDR3aa: SASSGGDPYNEQF; d_gene: TRBD2; v_gene: TRBV20-1; j_gene: TRBJ2-1
CDR3aa: ASSRLGQVNYGYT; d_gene: TRBD1; v_gene: TRBV7-8; j_gene: TRBJ1-2
CDR3aa: ASSELDRELNEQF; d_gene: TRBD1; v_gene: TRBV2; j_gene: TRBJ2-1
CDR3aa: ASSLDRETQY; d_gene: NA; v_gene: TRBV11-3; j_gene: TRBJ2-5
CDR3aa: ASSSPGRGGYT; d_gene: NA; v_gene: TRBV7-6; j_gene: TRBJ1-2
CDR3aa: ASSPDRTNYGYT; d_gene: NA; v_gene: TRBV11-1; j_gene: TRBJ1-2
CDR3aa: ASSRSGNLNSPLH; d_gene: NA; v_gene: TRBV6-5; j_gene: TRBJ1-6
CDR3aa: ASSAQGNGNTIY; d_gene: NA; v_gene: TRBV7-9; j_gene: TRBJ1-3
CDR3aa: ASSSYRGLYEQY; d_gene: TRBD1; v_gene: TRBV27; j_gene: TRBJ2-7
CDR3aa: ASSPTGTGGYEQY; d_gene: TRBD1; v_gene: TRBV9; j_gene: TRBJ2-7
CDR3aa: ASRDREYSNQPQH; d_gene: TRBD1; v_gene: TRBV6-5; j_gene: TRBJ1-5
CDR3aa: ASSLEYNYGYT; d_gene: NA; v_gene: TRBV11-2; j_gene: TRBJ1-2
CDR3aa: ASSPRGTSQDEQF; d_gene: NA; v_gene: TRBV4-1; j_gene: TRBJ2-1
CDR3aa: ASSEGQGNQPQH; d_gene: TRBD1; v_gene: TRBV6-1; j_gene: TRBJ1-5
CDR3aa: ASTDRTSGGTDTQY; d_gene: TRBD2; v_gene: TRBV5-1; j_gene: TRBJ2-3
CDR3aa: ASSLLSSGGPADIQY; d_gene: TRBD2; v_gene: TRBV5-1; j_gene: TRBJ2-4
CDR3aa: ASSQDASTGFNTGELF; d_gene: NA; v_gene: TRBV4-1; j_gene: TRBJ2-2
CDR3aa: ASGLGNGQPEETQY; d_gene: NA; v_gene: TRBV12-5; j_gene: TRBJ2-5
CDR3aa: ASSPDRGYYNEQF; d_gene: TRBD1; v_gene: TRBV7-9; j_gene: TRBJ2-1
CDR3aa: AGVPGDIGDTIY; d_gene: NA; v_gene: TRBV5-3; j_gene: TRBJ1-3
CDR3aa: ASSLAPLTETYEQY; d_gene: NA; v_gene: TRBV5-5; j_gene: TRBJ2-7
CDR3aa: ASSPSRVGGYGYT; d_gene: NA; v_gene: TRBV7-2; j_gene: TRBJ1-2